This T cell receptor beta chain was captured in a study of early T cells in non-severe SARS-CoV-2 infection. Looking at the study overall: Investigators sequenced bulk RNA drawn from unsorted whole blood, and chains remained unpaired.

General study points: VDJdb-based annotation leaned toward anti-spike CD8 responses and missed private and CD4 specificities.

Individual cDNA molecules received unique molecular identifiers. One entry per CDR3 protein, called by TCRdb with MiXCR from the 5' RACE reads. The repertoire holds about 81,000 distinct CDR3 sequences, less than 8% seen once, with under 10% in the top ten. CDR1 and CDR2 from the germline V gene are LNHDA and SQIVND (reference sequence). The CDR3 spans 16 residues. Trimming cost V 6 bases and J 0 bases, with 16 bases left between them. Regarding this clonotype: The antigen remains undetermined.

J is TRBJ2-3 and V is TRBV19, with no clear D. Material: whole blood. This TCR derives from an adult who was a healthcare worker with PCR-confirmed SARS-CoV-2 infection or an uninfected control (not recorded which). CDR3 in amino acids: CASRRAFAASTDTQYF. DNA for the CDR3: TGTGCCAGTAGGCGCGCGTTTGCTGCTAGCACAGATACGCAGTATTTT.